The 7 T cell receptor beta chains reported below all come from one sample, sequenced in a study of cytomegalovirus exposure and HLA in healthy donors. Generated by immunoSEQ multiplex PCR, the TCRdb table keeps only in-frame clones and is missing some. This sample has 130,000 to 150,000 clones, with roughly 89% found just once. Sequenced input: PBMCs. Receptors originate from a young woman in good health and CMV-seropositive.

The genes are TRBV10-3 and TRBJ2-7; maybe TRBD2 (5 bases). Germline V lookup: CDR1 ENHRY, CDR2 SYGVKD. The CDR3 loop spans 12 amino acids. V was trimmed by 6 bases and J by 6 bases, leaving 12 bases between them. CDR3 DNA: TGTGCCATCAGGGCCGGGGTCGGCGAGCAGTACTTC. This translates into CAIRAGVGEQYF.

The chain links TRBV19 to TRBJ2-7; possibly TRBD1 for D (5 bases). Germline assignment: CDR1 LNHDA and CDR2 SQIVND (reference sequence). CDR3 size: 15 residues. Trimming pared 5 bases from V and 0 bases from J, leaving 14 bases between. The CDR3: CASSPAQGGSYEQYF. In nucleotides, the CDR3 is TGTGCCAGTAGTCCGGCCCAGGGCGGCTCCTACGAGCAGTACTTC.

The J gene is TRBJ2-2, the V gene TRBV2; 10 bases agree with TRBD2. CDR1 SNHLY and CDR2 FYNNEI come from the germline V gene. V lost 5 bases and J lost 0; bases outside the gene matches: 0. CDR3 length: 15 residues. The CDR3, as DNA: TGTGCCAGCAGTACTAGCGGGACGAACACCGGGGAGCTGTTTTTT. This translates into CASSTSGTNTGELFF.

The rearrangement links TRBV5-1 to TRBJ2-2, with D possibly matching TRBD2 (5 bases). There are 15 residues in the CDR3. Germline assignment: CDR1 SGHRS and CDR2 YFSETQ. The V and J ends lost 4 bases and 6 bases respectively, with 16 bases between them. DNA for the CDR3: TGCGCCAGCAGCCCAATGTCGGGGAGCTCCGGGGAGCTGTTTTTT. It yields the protein CASSPMSGSSGELFF.

The gene calls are TRBV5-4 and TRBJ1-3; D remains ambiguous. The V gene lost 7 bases and the J gene lost 4 bases, with 15 bases spanning the gap. From germline, CDR1 is SGHNT and CDR2 YYREEE (reference sequence). The CDR3 loop spans 14 amino acids. In DNA form, the CDR3 reads TGTGCCAGCGGCCGACCGGGAGCCGGAAACACCATATATTTT. It yields the protein CASGRPGAGNTIYF. Using reference TRBV5-4 and TRBJ1-3 for the parts outside the CDR3, the full variable domain is ETGVTQSPTHLIKTRGQQVTLRCSSQSGHNTVSWYQQALGQGPQFIFQYYREEENGRGNFPPRFSGLQFPNYSSELNVNALELDDSALYLCASGRPGAGNTIYFGEGSWLTVV.

The chain uses TRBV6-5 and TRBJ1-2; D remains unclear. Germline V gene data show CDR1 as MNHEY and CDR2 as SVGAGI. This CDR3 is 13 amino acids long. With 6 bases removed from V and 2 bases from J, the gap between germline ends came to 10 bases. The CDR3 reads CASRLDTNYGYTF. In DNA, the CDR3 is TGTGCCAGCAGACTAGACACCAACTATGGCTACACCTTC.

This clone was seen more than once but under ten times. CDR3 DNA sequence: TGCGCCAGCAGCCAAACAGAGAACACTGAAGCTTTCTTT. Translation: CASSQTENTEAFF. The chain has TRBV4-1 and TRBJ1-1; no clear D gene. Trimming cost V 2 bases and J 1 base, with 5 bases left between them. This CDR3 has 13 residues. The V gene's germline CDR1 is MGHRA and CDR2 YSYEKL.